This TCR beta chain was identified in a study of CD4 T cells in relation to SARS-CoV-2 and coronaviruses. Study conclusions and caveats: Approximately 65% of donors had memory CD4+ clonotypes crossrecognizing SARS-CoV-2 and common cold coronavirus spike.

Using immunoSEQ multiplex PCR, the repertoire was profiled, and TCRdb retains in-frame clones only, with some absent. The sample consists of some 40,000 clones, about four fifths of them appearing once. Trimming cost V 1 base and J 4 bases, with 12 bases left between them. The CDR3 length is 15 residues. Germline lookup yields CDR1 SGHTS and CDR2 YDEGEE. This clone has only a few counts. The antigen is not known. This clonotype was sampled from an adult with COVID-19. Sequenced input: naive CD4+ T cells from PBMCs, cultured in vitro. Subset given: naive CD4+ T cells isolated by negative enrichment. The chain joins TRBV5-8 to TRBJ1-3; no firm D call. The CDR3 spells CASSLMGLEGNTIYF. For the CDR3, the DNA is TGTGCCAGCAGCTTGATGGGTCTGGAGGGAAACACCATATATTTT.